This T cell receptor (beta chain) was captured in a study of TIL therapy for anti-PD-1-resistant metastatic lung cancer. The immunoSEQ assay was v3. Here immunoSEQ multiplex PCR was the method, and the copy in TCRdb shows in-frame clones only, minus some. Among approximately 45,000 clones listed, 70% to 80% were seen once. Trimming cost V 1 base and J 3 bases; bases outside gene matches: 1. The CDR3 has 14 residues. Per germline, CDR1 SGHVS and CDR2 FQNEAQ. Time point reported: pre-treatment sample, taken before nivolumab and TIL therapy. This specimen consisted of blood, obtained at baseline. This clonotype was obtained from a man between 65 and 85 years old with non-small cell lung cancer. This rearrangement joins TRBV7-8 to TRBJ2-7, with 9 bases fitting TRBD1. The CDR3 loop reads CASSLDRGLYEQYF. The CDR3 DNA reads TGTGCCAGCAGCTTAGACAGGGGGCTCTACGAGCAGTACTTC. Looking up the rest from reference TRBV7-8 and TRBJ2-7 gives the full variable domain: GAGVSQSPRYKVAKRGQDVALRCDPISGHVSLFWYQQALGQGPEFLTYFQNEAQLDKSGLPSDRFFAERPEGSVSTLKIQRTQQEDSAVYLCASSLDRGLYEQYFGPGTRLTVT.